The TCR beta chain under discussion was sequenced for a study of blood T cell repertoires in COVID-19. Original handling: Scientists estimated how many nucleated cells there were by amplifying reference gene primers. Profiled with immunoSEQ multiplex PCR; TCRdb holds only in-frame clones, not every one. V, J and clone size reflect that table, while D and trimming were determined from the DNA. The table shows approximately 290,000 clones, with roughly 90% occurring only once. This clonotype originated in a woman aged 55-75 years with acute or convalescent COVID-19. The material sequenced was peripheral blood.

The CDR3 loop reads CASSLNRGRGYGYTF. DNA of the CDR3: TGTGCCAGCAGTCTGAACAGGGGCCGGGGGTATGGCTACACCTTC. The V and J genes are TRBV28 and TRBJ1-2; 7 bases are shared with TRBD1. This CDR3 is 15 amino acids long. CDR1 is MDHEN and CDR2 is SYDVKM in the germline V gene. With 5 bases clipped from V and 5 bases from J, the junction kept 11 bases outside the gene matches.